The sequence of this T cell receptor (beta chain) was determined in a study of early T cells in non-severe SARS-CoV-2 infection. Looking at the study overall: The study sequenced bulk RNA from unsorted whole blood, with chains unpaired.

Trimming took off 4 bases at V and 7 bases at J, with 8 bases between the two ends. CDR1 SGHTA and CDR2 FQGNSA come from the germline V gene. This CDR3 comprises 12 residues. Only a few counts were recorded for this clonotype. Individual cDNA molecules were tagged with unique molecular identifiers. MiXCR, applied by TCRdb to the 5' RACE reads, yields one record per CDR3 protein. The table lists about 63,000 distinct CDR3 sequences, about an eighth of them singletons. The origin of this receptor is an adult who was a healthcare worker with PCR-confirmed SARS-CoV-2 infection or an uninfected control (not recorded which). The chain links TRBV7-2 to TRBJ2-1; TRBD1 is a possible D gene (6 bases). The sample was whole blood. The CDR3 DNA follows: TGTGCCAGCAGCTCCACAGGGAATGAGCAGTTCTTC. This translates into CASSSTGNEQFF.